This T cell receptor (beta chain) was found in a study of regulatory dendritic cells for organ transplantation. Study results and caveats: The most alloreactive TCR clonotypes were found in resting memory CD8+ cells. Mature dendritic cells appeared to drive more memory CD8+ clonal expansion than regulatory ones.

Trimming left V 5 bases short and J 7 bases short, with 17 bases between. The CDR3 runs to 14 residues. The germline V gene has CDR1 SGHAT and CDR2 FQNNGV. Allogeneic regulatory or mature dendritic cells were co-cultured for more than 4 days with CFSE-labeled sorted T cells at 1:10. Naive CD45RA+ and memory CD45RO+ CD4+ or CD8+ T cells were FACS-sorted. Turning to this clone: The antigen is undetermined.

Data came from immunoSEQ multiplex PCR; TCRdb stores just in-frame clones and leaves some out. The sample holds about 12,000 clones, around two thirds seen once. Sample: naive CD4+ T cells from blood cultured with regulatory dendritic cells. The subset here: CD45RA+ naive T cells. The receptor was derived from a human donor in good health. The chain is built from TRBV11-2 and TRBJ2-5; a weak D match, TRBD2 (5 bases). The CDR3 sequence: CASSNQAASGTQYF. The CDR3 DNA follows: TGTGCCAGCAGCAACCAGGCCGCGAGCGGGACCCAGTACTTC.